What follows is one TCR beta chain and its context. The read stops 3 residues short of the end of the CDR3; the missing end is completed from the germline J gene. The CDR3 covers 19 residues. V lost 3 bases, J lost 2 bases, and 17 bases stayed unmatched. Germline V CDR1 and CDR2: KGHSH, LQKENI. This sample was included in a study of T cells in women clearing cervical HPV infection. Study overall: HLA type could not be excluded as a confounder.

Measured with immunoSEQ multiplex PCR; TCRdb has only the in-frame clones, and not every one. Its listing shows 35,000 to 45,000 clones. The receptor's source is a woman between 18 and 70 years old with a cervical HPV16 infection that either progressed to CIN3+ or cleared (not recorded which). This rearrangement joins TRBV18 to TRBJ2-7; the match to TRBD2 covers 9 bases. Sequenced sample: blood buffy coat. The part of the CDR3 DNA that was read is TGTGCCAGCTCACCCCACGCGGGTGATACTAGCGGGCCTACCTACGAG. It encodes CASSPHAGDTSGPTYE. The full-length CDR3 reads as CASSPHAGDTSGPTYEQYF.